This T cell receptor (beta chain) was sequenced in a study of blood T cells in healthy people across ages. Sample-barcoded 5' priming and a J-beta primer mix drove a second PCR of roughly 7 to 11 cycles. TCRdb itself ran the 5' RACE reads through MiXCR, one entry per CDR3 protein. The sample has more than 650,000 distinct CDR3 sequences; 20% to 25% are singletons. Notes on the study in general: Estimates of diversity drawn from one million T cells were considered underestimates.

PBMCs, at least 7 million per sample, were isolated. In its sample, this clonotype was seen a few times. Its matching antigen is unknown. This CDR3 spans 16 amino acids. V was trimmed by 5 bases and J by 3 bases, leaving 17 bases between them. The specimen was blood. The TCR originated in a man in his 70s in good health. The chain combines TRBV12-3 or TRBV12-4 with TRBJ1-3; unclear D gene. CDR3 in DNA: TGTGCCAGCAGTATCCCCCTAGTACTCGGTGGAAACACCATATATTTT. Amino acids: CASSIPLVLGGNTIYF.